This T cell receptor beta chain is from a study of cytomegalovirus exposure and HLA in healthy donors. Study results and caveats: It was reportedly the case that the classifier diagnosed cytomegalovirus status with high specificity and sensitivity. Subsequent analysis showed first-cohort TCR clusters tending to co-occur in 95 to 150 validation repertoires. The study listed about 150 cytomegalovirus-associated TCR beta chains.

The germline V gene has CDR1 SGHRS and CDR2 YFSETQ. This CDR3 spans 14 amino acids. The V and J ends lost 4 bases and 2 bases respectively, with 13 bases between them. The method was immunoSEQ multiplex PCR; TCRdb's version includes in-frame clones alone and lacks a portion of them. The sample records over 110,000 clones, 86% being singletons. Comment on this clone: What it binds is not known.

The source of this sequence is a man aged 18 to 29 in good health and CMV-seronegative. V and J are TRBV5-1 and TRBJ2-7; D may be TRBD1 (6 bases). Sequencing used PBMCs. The CDR3 bases are TGCGCCAGCAGCATTTCGGGACAAACCTACGAGCAGTACTTC. Encoded protein: CASSISGQTYEQYF. Together with reference TRBV5-1 and TRBJ2-7, the CDR3 gives the full variable domain: KAGVTQTPRYLIKTRGQQVTLSCSPISGHRSVSWYQQTPGQGLQFLFEYFSETQRNKGNFPGRFSGRQFSNSRSEMNVSTLELGDSALYLCASSISGQTYEQYFGPGTRLTVT.